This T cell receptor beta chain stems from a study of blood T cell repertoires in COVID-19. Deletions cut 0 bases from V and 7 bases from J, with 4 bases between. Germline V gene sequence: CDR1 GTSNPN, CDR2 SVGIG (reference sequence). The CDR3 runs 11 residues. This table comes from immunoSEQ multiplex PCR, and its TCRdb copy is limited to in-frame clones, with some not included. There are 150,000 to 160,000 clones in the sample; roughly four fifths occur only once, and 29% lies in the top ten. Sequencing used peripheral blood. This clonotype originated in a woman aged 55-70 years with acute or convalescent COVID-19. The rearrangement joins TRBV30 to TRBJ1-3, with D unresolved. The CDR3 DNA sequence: TGTGCCTGGAGTGTCGGTAACACCATATATTTT. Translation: CAWSVGNTIYF.